This is a list of T cell receptor beta chains from one sample in a study of cytomegalovirus exposure and HLA in healthy donors. Clones were read by immunoSEQ multiplex PCR, and TCRdb kept only the in-frame ones, dropping some. The repertoire includes 150,000 or so clones, about two thirds of them detected once, and about 2.5% sits in the top ten. The sample consisted of PBMCs. These receptors all come from a human donor in good health. The CDR3 runs from the conserved cysteine through the conserved F or W. Fields, in order: D gene, V gene, J gene, clone size, CDR3 protein, CDR3 DNA. A D gene is named only where the DNA matches it firmly. Where a row states a size, it is once, few, many or the class of an expanded clone; other rows omit it.

>-|TRBV6-5|TRBJ2-4|-
CASSTDPGGNIQYF
TGTGCCAGCAGTACCGACCCAGGGGGGAACATTCAGTACTTC
>-|TRBV15|TRBJ2-5|-
CATSRVEETQYF
TGTGCCACCAGCAGAGTAGAAGAGACCCAGTACTTC
>-|TRBV15|TRBJ1-2|-
CATSSGVGGGYTF
TGTGCCACCAGCAGTGGGGTAGGGGGAGGCTACACCTTC
>-|TRBV20-1|TRBJ2-1|once
CSPGGNNEQFF
TGCAGCCCAGGGGGGAACAATGAGCAGTTCTTC
>TRBD1|TRBV6-4|TRBJ1-1|few
CASSEAGGRNTEAFF
TGTGCCAGCAGTGAGGCAGGGGGCCGGAACACTGAAGCTTTCTTT
>-|TRBV19|TRBJ2-3|-
CASSPLTWDTQYF
TGTGCCAGTAGTCCTCTAACTTGGGATACGCAGTATTTT
>-|TRBV25-1|TRBJ1-2|-
CASSDPKEGGFDGATF
TGTGCCAGCAGTGACCCAAAAGAGGGGGGGTTCGACGGGGCCACCTTC
>-|TRBV9|TRBJ2-3|-
CASSAGGAGGWTDTQYF
TGTGCCAGCAGCGCCGGGGGTGCAGGGGGGTGGACAGATACGCAGTATTTT
>TRBD2|TRBV9|TRBJ2-5|-
CASSAFSGGQETQYF
TGTGCCAGCAGCGCTTTTAGCGGGGGCCAAGAGACCCAGTACTTC
>-|TRBV4-1|TRBJ1-1|-
CASSQGGLATEAFF
TGCGCCAGCAGCCAAGGAGGTTTGGCCACTGAAGCTTTCTTT
>TRBD2|TRBV4-3|TRBJ2-1|-
CASSQERTSFNYNEQFF
TGCGCCAGCAGCCAAGAGAGGACTAGCTTCAACTACAATGAGCAGTTCTTC
>-|TRBV19|TRBJ1-5|few
CATAGGNQPQHF
TGTGCCACCGCAGGGGGCAATCAGCCCCAGCATTTT
>-|TRBV5-1|TRBJ1-1|-
CASSFSYRENTEAFF
TGCGCCAGCAGCTTTAGCTACAGGGAGAACACTGAAGCTTTCTTT
>TRBD2|TRBV6-1|TRBJ2-3|once
CASSFSGGTDTQYF
TGTGCCAGCAGTTTTAGCGGGGGAACAGATACGCAGTATTTT
>-|TRBV27|TRBJ1-5|-
CASSLRSGAPQHF
TGTGCCAGCAGTTTACGGAGTGGGGCGCCCCAGCATTTT
>-|TRBV7-9|TRBJ1-6|-
CSSSLGIGQAHSPLHF
TGTTCCAGCAGCTTAGGTATCGGTCAGGCGCATTCACCCCTCCACTTT
>TRBD1|TRBV5-6|TRBJ1-1|-
CASSLLGQEDTEAFF
TGTGCCAGCAGCTTGTTGGGACAGGAGGACACTGAAGCTTTCTTT
>TRBD1|TRBV10-3|TRBJ1-1|-
CAISESATGGIYEAFF
TGTGCCATCAGTGAGTCCGCGACAGGGGGTATTTATGAAGCTTTCTTT
>-|TRBV4-1|TRBJ2-7|few
CASSQDTVYEQYF
TGCGCCAGCAGCCAAGATACAGTCTACGAGCAGTACTTC
>TRBD2|TRBV7-3|TRBJ2-7|few
CASSLSSGGAYEQYF
TGTGCCAGCAGCTTATCGTCGGGGGGGGCTTACGAGCAGTACTTC
>TRBD1|TRBV27|TRBJ1-2|-
CASSFSTPGQGYGYTF
TGTGCCAGCAGTTTTTCCACTCCGGGACAGGGGTATGGCTACACCTTC
>-|TRBV7-2|TRBJ1-1|-
CASSLAPGGAAFF
TGTGCCAGCAGCTTAGCGCCGGGCGGGGCAGCTTTCTTT
>TRBD1|TRBV30|TRBJ1-2|-
CAWSRGRGQDYGYTF
TGTGCCTGGAGTCGAGGTAGGGGGCAGGACTATGGCTACACCTTC
>TRBD1|TRBV5-1|TRBJ1-4|-
CATKKQGSNEKLFF
TGCGCCACCAAGAAACAGGGGTCTAATGAAAAACTGTTTTTT
>-|TRBV5-6|TRBJ1-1|-
CASSSQPGTIINTEAFF
TGTGCCAGCAGCTCCCAGCCCGGGACAATAATAAACACTGAAGCTTTCTTT